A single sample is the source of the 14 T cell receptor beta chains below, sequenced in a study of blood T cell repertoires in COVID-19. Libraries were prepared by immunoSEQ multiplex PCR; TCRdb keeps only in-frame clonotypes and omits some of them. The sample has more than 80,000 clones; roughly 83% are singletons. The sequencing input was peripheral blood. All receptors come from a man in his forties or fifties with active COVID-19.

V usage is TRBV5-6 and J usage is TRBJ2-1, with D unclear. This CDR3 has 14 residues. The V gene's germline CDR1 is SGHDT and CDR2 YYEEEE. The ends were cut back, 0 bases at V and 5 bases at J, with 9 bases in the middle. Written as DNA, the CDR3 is TGTGCCAGCAGCTTGGATTGGCTGAACAATGAGCAGTTCTTC. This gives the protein CASSLDWLNNEQFF.

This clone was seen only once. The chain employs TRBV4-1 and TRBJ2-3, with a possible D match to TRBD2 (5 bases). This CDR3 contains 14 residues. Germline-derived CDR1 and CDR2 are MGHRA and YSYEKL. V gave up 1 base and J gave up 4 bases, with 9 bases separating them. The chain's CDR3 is CASSQVLAADTQYF. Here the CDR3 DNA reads TGCGCCAGCAGCCAAGTGCTAGCAGCAGATACGCAGTATTTT.

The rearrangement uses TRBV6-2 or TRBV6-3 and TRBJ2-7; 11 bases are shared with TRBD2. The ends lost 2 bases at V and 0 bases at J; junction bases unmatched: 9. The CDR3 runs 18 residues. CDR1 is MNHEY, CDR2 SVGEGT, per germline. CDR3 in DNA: TGTGCCAGCAGTTACCCCCCCCCGGGACTAGCGGTCTCCTACGAGCAGTACTTC. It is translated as CASSYPPPGLAVSYEQYF.

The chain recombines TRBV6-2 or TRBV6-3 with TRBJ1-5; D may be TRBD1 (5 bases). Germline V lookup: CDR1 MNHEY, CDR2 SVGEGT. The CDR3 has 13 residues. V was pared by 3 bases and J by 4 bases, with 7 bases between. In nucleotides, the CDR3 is TGTGCCAGCAGTTATAAGGGGAATCAGCCCCAGCATTTT. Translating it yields CASSYKGNQPQHF.

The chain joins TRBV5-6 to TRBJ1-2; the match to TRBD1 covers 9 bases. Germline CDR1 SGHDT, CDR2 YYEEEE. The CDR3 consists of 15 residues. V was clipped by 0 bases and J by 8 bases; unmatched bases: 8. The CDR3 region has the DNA TGTGCCAGCAGCTTGGAGGGACAGGGTCCGGGGGGCTACACCTTC. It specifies CASSLEGQGPGGYTF.

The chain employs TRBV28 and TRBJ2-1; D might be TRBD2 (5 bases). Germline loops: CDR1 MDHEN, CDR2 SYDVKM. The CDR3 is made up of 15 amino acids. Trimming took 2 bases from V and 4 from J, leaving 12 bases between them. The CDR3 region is CASSLLDRDYNEQFF. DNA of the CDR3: TGTGCCAGCAGTTTACTGGACCGGGATTACAATGAGCAGTTCTTC. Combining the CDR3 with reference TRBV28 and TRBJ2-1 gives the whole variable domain DVKVTQSSRYLVKRTGEKVFLECVQDMDHENMFWYRQDPGLGLRLIYFSYDVKMKEKGDIPEGYSVSREKKERFSLILESASTNQTSMYLCASSLLDRDYNEQFFGPGTRLTVL.

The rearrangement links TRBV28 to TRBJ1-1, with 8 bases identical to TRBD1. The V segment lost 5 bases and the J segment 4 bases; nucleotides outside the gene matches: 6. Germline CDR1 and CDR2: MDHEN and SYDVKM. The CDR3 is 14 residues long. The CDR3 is CASSLDRGLTEAFF. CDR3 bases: TGTGCCAGCAGTCTTGACAGGGGTCTCACTGAAGCTTTCTTT.

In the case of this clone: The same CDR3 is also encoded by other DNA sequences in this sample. This CDR3 is CASSLGPAGGTYEQYF. DNA of the CDR3: TGTGCCAGCAGCTTAGGGCCCGCCGGGGGTACCTACGAGCAGTACTTC. The chain uses TRBV7-2 and TRBJ2-7, with D maybe TRBD2 (6 bases). CDR1 and CDR2 from the germline V gene are SGHTA and FQGNSA. CDR3 length: 16 amino acids. V was clipped by 1 base and J by 2 bases, with 15 bases between them.

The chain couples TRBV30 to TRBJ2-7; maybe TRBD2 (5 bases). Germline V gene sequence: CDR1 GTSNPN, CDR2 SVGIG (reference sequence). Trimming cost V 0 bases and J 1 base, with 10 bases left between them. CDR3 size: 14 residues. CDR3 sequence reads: CAWSVPEDSYEQYF. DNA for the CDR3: TGTGCCTGGAGTGTACCGGAGGATTCCTACGAGCAGTACTTC. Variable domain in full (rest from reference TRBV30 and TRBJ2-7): SQTIHQWPATLVQPVGSPLSLECTVEGTSNPNLYWYRQAAGRGLQLLFYSVGIGQISSEVPQNLSASRPQDRQFILSSKKLLLSDSGFYLCAWSVPEDSYEQYFGPGTRLTVT.

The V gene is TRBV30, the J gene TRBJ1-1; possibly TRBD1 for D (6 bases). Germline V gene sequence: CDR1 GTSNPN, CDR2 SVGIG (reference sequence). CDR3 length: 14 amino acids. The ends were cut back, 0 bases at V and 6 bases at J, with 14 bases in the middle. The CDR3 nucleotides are TGTGCCTGGAGTGTACGCAGGCCAGGGGCTGAAGCTTTCTTT. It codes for CAWSVRRPGAEAFF.

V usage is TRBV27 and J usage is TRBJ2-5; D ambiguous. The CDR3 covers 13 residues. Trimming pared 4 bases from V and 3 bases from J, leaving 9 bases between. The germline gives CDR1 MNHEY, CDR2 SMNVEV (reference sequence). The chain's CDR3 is CASSYSLKETQYF. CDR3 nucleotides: TGTGCCAGCAGTTACAGCCTGAAAGAGACCCAGTACTTC.

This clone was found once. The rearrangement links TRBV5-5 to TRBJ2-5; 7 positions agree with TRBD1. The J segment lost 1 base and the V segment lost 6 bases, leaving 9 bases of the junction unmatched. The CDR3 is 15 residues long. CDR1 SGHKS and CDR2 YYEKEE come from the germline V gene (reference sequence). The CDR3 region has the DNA TGTGCCAGCAACCCCAGGACAGGAGGCCAAGAGACCCAGTACTTC. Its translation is CASNPRTGGQETQYF.

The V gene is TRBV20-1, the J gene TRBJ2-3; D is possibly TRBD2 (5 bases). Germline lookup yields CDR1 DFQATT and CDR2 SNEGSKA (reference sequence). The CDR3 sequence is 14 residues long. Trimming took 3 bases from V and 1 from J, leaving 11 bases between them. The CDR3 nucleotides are TGCAGTGCTAGTTACCGAGCGGGCACAGATACGCAGTATTTT. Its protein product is CSASYRAGTDTQYF.

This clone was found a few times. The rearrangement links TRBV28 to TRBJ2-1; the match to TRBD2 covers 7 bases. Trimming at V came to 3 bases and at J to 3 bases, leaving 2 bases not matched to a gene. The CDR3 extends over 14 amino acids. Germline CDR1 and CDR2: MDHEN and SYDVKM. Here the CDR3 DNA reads TGTGCCAGCAGTTTCGCGGGAGTCTACAATGAGCAGTTCTTC. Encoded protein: CASSFAGVYNEQFF. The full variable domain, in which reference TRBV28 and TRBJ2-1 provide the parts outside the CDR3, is DVKVTQSSRYLVKRTGEKVFLECVQDMDHENMFWYRQDPGLGLRLIYFSYDVKMKEKGDIPEGYSVSREKKERFSLILESASTNQTSMYLCASSFAGVYNEQFFGPGTRLTVL.